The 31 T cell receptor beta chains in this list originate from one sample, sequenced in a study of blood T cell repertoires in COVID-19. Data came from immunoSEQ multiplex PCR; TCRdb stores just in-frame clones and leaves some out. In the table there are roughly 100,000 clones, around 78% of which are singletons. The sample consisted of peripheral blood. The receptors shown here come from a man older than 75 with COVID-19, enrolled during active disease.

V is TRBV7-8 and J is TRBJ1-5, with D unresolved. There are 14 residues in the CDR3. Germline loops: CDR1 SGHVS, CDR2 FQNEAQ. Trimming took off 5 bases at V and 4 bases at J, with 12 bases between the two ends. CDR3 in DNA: TGTGCCAGCAGCCTACCCCCAGATAATCAGCCCCAGCATTTT. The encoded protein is CASSLPPDNQPQHF.

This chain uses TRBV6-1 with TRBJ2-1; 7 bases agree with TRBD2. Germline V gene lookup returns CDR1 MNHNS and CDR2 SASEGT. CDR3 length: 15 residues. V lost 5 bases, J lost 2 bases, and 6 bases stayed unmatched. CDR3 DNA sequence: TGTGCCAGCAGTACCGGGACTATAGCCTACAATGAGCAGTTCTTC. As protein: CASSTGTIAYNEQFF.

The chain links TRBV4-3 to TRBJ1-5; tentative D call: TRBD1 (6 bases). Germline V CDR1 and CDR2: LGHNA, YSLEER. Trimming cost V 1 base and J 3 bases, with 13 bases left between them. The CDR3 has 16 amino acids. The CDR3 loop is CASSQARTGYNQPQHF. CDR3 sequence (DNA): TGCGCCAGCAGCCAAGCCCGAACAGGGTACAATCAGCCCCAGCATTTT.

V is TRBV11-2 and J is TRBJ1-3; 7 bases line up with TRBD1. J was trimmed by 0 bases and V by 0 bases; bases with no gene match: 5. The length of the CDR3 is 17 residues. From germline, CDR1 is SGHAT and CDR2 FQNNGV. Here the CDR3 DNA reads TGTGCCAGCAGCTTAGACCCAACAGGGGCCTCTGGAAACACCATATATTTT. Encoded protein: CASSLDPTGASGNTIYF.

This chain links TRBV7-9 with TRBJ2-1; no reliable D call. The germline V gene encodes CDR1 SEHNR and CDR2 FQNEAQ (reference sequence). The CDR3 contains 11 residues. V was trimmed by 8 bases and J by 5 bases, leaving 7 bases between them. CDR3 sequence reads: CASHRDNEQFF. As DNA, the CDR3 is TGTGCCAGCCACCGGGACAATGAGCAGTTCTTC.

CDR3 nucleotides: TGCGCCAGCAGGGGACAAAGCACAGATACGCAGTATTTT. Translated, it gives CASRGQSTDTQYF. V and J are TRBV4-3 and TRBJ2-3; a weak D match, TRBD1 (6 bases). The ends were cut back, 6 bases at V and 0 bases at J, with 7 bases in the middle. Germline assignment: CDR1 LGHNA and CDR2 YSLEER. This CDR3 contains 13 residues.

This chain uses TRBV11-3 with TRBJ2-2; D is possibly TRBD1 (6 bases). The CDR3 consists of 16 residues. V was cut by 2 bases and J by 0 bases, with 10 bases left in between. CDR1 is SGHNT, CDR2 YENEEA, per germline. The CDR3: CASSLSPGANTGELFF. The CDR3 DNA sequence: TGTGCCAGCAGCTTAAGTCCAGGGGCGAACACCGGGGAGCTGTTTTTT.

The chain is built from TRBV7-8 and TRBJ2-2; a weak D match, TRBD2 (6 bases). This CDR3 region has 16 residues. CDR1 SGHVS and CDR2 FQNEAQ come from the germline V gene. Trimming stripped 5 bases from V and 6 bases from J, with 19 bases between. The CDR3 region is CASSQFPRGTAGELFF. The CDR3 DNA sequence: TGTGCCAGCAGCCAATTCCCGCGCGGGACGGCCGGGGAGCTGTTTTTT.

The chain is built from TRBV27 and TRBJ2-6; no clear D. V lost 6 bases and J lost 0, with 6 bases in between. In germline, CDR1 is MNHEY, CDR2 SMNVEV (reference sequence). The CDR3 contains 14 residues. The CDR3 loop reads CASSTSSGANVLTF. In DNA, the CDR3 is TGTGCCAGCAGCACGAGCTCTGGGGCCAACGTCCTGACTTTC.

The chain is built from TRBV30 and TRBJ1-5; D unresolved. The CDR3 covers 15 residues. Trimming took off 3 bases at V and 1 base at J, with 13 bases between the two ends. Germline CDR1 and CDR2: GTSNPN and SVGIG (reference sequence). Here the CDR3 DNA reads TGTGCCTGGAGGGTTGGCGGGAAAAGCAATCAGCCCCAGCATTTT. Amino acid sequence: CAWRVGGKSNQPQHF.

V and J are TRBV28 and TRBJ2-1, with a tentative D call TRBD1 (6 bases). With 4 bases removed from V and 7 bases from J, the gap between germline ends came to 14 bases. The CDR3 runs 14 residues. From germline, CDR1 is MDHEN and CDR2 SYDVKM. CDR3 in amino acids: CASSSPGTNNEQFF. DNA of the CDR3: TGTGCCAGCAGTTCACCCGGGACAAATAATGAGCAGTTCTTC. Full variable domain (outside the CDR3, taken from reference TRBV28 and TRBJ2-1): DVKVTQSSRYLVKRTGEKVFLECVQDMDHENMFWYRQDPGLGLRLIYFSYDVKMKEKGDIPEGYSVSREKKERFSLILESASTNQTSMYLCASSSPGTNNEQFFGPGTRLTVL.

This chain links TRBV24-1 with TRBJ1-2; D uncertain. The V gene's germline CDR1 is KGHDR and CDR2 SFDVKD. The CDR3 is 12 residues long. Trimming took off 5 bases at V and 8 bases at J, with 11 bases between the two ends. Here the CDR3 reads CATSGREEGYTF. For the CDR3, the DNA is TGTGCCACCAGTGGTAGGGAGGAAGGCTACACCTTC.

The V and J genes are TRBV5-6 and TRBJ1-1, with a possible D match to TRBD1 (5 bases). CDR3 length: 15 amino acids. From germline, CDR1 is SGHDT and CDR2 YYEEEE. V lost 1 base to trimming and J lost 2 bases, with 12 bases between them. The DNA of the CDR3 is TGTGCCAGCAGCTTGTGGGCAGGGATAAACACTGAAGCTTTCTTT. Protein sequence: CASSLWAGINTEAFF.

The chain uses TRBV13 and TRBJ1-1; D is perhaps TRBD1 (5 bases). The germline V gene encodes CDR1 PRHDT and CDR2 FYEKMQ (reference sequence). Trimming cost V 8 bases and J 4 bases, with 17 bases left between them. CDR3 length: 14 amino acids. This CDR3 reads CASSDQGGSTEAFF. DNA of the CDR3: TGTGCCAGCTCAGACCAGGGAGGCTCCACTGAAGCTTTCTTT.

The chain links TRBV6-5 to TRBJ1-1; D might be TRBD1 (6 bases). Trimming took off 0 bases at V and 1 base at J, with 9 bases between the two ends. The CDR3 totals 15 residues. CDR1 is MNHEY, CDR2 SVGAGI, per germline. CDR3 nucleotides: TGTGCCAGCAGTTACTCGGCAGGGGCGAACACTGAAGCTTTCTTT. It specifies CASSYSAGANTEAFF.

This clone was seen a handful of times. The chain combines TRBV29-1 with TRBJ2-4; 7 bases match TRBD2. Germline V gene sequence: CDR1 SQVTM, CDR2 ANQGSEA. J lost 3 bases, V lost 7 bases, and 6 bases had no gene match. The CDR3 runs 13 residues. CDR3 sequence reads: CSGGEGNKNIQYF. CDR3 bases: TGCAGCGGAGGGGAGGGGAACAAAAACATTCAGTACTTC.

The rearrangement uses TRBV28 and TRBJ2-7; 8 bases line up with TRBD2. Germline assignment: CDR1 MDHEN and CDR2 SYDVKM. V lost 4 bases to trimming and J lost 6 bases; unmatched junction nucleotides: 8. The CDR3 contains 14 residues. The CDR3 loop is CASSSGGGLSEQYF. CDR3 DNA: TGTGCCAGCAGTTCCGGGGGGGGGCTCAGCGAGCAGTACTTC.

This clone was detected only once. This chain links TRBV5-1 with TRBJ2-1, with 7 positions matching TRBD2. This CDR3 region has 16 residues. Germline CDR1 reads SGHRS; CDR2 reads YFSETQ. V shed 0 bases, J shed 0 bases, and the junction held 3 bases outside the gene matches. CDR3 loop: CASSLGTSLSYNEQFF. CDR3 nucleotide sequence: TGCGCCAGCAGCTTGGGGACTAGTCTCTCCTACAATGAGCAGTTCTTC.

The CDR3 DNA reads TGTGCCAGCAGCGTAGACGGCGGAAACTACGAGCAGTACTTC. It specifies CASSVDGGNYEQYF. The chain recombines TRBV9 with TRBJ2-7; no clear D. The CDR3 consists of 14 residues. Trimming shortened V by 0 bases and J by 3 bases, and 10 bases separated the two germline ends. CDR1 SGDLS and CDR2 YYNGEE come from the germline V gene.

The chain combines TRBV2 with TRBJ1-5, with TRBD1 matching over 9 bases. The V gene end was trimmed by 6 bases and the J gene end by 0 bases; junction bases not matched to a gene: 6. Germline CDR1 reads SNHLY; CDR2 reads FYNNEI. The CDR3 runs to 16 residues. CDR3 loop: CASRGDRDYSNQPQHF. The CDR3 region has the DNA TGTGCCAGCAGGGGGGACAGGGACTATAGCAATCAGCCCCAGCATTTT.

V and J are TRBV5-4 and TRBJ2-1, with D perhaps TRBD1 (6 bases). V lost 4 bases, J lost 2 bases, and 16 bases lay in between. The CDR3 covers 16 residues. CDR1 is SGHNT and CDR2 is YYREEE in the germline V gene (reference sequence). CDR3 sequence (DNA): TGTGCCAGCAGCGAGGGGGAAGTGTGGGCCTACAATGAGCAGTTCTTC. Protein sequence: CASSEGEVWAYNEQFF.

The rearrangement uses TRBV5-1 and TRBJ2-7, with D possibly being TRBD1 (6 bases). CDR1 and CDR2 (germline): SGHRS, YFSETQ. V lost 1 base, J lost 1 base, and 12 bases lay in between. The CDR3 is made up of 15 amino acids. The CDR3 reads CASSLSPGTSYEQYF. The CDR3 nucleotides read TGCGCCAGCAGCTTGAGCCCCGGGACATCCTACGAGCAGTACTTC.

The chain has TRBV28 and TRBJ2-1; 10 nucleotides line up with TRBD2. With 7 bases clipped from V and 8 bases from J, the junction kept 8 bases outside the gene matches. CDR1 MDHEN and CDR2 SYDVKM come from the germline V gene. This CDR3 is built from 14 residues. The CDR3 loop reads CASKLAGTGHEQFF. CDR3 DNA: TGTGCCAGCAAACTAGCGGGAACAGGTCATGAGCAGTTCTTC.

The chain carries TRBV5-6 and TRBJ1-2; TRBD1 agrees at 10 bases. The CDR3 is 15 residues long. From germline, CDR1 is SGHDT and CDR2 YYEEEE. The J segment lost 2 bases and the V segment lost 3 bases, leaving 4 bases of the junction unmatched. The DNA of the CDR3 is TGTGCCAGCAGCTGGGGGACAGGGGCCAACTATGGCTACACCTTC. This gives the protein CASSWGTGANYGYTF.

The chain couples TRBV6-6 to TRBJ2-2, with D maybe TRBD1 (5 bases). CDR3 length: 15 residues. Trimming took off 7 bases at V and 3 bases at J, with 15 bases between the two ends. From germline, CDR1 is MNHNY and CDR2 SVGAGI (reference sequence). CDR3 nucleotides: TGTGCCAGCATAACAGGAGCGACTTACACCGGGGAGCTGTTTTTT. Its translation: CASITGATYTGELFF.

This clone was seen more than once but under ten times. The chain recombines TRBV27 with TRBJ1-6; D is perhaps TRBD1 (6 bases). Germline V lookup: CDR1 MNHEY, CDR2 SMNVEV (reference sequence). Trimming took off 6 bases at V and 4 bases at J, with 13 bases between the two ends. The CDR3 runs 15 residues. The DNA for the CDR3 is TGTGCCAGCAGACAGGGCGGCCAATATAATTCACCCCTCCACTTT. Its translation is CASRQGGQYNSPLHF.

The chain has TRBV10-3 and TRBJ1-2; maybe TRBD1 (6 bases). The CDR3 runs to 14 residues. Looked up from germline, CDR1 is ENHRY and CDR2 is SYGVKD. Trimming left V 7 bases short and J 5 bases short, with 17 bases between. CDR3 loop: CAIMWAGASYGYTF. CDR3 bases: TGTGCCATCATGTGGGCAGGGGCCTCATATGGCTACACCTTC.

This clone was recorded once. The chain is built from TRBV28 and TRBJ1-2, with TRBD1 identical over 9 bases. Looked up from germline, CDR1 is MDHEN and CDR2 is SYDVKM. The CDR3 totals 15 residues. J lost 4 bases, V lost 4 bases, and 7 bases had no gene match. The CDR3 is CASSSPGTGTYGYTF. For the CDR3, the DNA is TGTGCCAGCAGTTCTCCCGGGACAGGGACCTATGGCTACACCTTC.

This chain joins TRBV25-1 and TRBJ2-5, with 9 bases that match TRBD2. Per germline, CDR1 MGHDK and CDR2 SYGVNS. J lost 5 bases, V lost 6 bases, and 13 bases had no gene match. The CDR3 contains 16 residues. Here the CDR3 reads CASSLMTSGRRETQYF. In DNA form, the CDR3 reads TGTGCCAGCAGCCTCATGACTAGCGGCCGCCGGGAGACCCAGTACTTC.

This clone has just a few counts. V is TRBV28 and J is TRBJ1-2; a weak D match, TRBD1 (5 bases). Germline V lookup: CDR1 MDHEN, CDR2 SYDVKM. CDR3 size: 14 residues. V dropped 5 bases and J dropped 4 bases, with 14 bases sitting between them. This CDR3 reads CASSPYGTGYGYTF. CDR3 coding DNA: TGTGCCAGCAGTCCTTACGGGACTGGCTATGGCTACACCTTC.

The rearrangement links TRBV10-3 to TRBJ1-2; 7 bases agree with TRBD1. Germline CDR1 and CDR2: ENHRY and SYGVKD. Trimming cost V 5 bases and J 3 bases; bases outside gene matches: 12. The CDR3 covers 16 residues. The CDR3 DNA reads TGTGCCATCAGTAATCCGACAGGGAGAGTAGACTATGGCTACACCTTC. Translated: CAISNPTGRVDYGYTF.